This T cell receptor beta chain is drawn from a study of Ad26.COV2.S vaccination and SARS-CoV-2 variants. Looking at the study overall: It was the COV1001 Ad26.COV2.S trial arm that included the donor.

This clone was detected only a few times. This sample's treatment: around 19 received Ad26.COV2.S at low or high dose, single or two shots; five or six received placebo; per-sample allocation not given. At day 63 after the first vaccine or placebo injection, samples were drawn. Based in Boston, the donor was an adult of 18-55 years. The CDR3 loop spans 13 amino acids. The junction had 6 bases not matched to a gene; V was cut back by 8 bases and J by 2 bases. Germline CDR1 and CDR2: SEHNR and FQNEAQ (reference sequence). Method: immunoSEQ multiplex PCR; TCRdb's copy keeps in-frame clones and lacks some. The table includes 300,000 to 500,000 clones, approximately 90% detected once.

The specimen comprised peripheral blood, sampled in a trial of Ad26.COV2.S vaccine versus placebo. The TCR comes from a person aged 18-65 years who received the Ad26.COV2.S COVID-19 vaccine or a placebo. The chain is built from TRBV7-9 and TRBJ2-7; 7 bases fit TRBD1. CDR3 nucleotides: TGTGCCAGCGGACAGGAGGTTACCTACGAGCAGTACTTC. Translation: CASGQEVTYEQYF.